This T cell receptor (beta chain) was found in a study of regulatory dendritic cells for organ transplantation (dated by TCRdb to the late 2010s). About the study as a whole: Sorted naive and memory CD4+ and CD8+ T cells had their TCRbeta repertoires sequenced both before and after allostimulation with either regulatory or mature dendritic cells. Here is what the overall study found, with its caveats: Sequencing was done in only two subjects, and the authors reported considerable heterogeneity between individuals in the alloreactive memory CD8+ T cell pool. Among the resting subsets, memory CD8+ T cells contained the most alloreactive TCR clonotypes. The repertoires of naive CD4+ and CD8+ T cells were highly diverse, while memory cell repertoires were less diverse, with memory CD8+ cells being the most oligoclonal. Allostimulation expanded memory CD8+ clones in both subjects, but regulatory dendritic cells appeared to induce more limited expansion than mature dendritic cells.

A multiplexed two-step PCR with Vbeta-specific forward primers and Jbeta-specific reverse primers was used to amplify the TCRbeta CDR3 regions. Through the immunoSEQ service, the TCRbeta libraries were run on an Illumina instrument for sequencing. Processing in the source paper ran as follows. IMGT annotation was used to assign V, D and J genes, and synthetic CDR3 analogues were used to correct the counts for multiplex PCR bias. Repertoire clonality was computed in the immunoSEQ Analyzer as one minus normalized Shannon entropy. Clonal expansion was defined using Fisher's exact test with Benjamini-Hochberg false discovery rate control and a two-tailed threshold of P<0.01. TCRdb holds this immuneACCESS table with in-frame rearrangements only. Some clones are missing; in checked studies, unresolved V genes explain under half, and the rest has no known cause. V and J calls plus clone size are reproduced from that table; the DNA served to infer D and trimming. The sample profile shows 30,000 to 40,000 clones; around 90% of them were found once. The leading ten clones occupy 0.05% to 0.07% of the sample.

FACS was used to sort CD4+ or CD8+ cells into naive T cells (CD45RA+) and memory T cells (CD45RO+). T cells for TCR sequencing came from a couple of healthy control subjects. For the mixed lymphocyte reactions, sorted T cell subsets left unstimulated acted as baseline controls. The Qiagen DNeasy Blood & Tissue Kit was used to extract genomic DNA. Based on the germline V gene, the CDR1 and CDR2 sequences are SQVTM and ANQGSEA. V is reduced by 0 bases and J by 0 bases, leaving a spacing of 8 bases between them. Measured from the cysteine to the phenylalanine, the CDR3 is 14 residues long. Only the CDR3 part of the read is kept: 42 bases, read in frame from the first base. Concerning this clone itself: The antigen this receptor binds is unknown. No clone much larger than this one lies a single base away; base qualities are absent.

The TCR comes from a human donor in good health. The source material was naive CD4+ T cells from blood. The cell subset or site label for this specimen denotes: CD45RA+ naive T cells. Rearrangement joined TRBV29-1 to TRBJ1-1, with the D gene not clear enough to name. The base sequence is TGCAGCGTTGAAGACGGGCAGCTGAACACTGAAGCTTTCTTT. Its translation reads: CSVEDGQLNTEAFF.